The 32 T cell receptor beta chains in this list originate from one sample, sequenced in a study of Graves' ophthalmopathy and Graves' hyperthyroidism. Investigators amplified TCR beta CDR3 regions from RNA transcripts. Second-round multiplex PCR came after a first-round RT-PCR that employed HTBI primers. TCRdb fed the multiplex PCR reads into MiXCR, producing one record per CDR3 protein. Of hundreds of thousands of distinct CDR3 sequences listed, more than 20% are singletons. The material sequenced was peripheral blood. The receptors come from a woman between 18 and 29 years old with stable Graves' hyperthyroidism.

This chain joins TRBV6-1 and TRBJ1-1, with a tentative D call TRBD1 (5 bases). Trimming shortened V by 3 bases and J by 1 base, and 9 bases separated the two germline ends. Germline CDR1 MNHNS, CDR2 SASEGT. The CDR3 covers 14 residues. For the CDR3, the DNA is TGTGCCAGCAGTGATGGTGGGGGGAACACTGAAGCTTTCTTT. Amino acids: CASSDGGGNTEAFF.

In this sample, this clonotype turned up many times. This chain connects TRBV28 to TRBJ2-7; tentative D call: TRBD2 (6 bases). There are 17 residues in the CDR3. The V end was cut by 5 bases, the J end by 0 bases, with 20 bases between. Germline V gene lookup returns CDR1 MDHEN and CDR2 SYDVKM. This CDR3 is CASSPRWRGELSYEQYF. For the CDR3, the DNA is TGTGCCAGCAGTCCTCGCTGGCGGGGCGAACTCTCCTACGAGCAGTACTTC.

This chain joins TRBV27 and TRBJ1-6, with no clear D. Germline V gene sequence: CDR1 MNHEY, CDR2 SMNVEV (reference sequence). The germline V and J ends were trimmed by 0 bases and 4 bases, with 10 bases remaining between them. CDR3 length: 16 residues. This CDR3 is CASSLSGPYYNSPLHF. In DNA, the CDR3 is TGTGCCAGCAGTTTATCTGGCCCCTATTATAATTCACCCCTCCACTTT.

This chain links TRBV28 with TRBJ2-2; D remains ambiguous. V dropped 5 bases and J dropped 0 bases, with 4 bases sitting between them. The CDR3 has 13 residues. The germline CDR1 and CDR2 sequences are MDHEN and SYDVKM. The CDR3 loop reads CASSMTNTGELFF. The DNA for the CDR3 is TGTGCCAGCAGTATGACGAACACCGGGGAGCTGTTTTTT. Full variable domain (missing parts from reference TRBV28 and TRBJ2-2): DVKVTQSSRYLVKRTGEKVFLECVQDMDHENMFWYRQDPGLGLRLIYFSYDVKMKEKGDIPEGYSVSREKKERFSLILESASTNQTSMYLCASSMTNTGELFFGEGSRLTVL.

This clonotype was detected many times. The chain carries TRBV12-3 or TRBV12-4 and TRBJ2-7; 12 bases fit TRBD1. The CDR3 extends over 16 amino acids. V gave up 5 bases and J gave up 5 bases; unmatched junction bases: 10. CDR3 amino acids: CASSHRGQGALNEQYF. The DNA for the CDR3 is TGTGCCAGCAGTCACCGGGGACAGGGGGCGCTCAACGAGCAGTACTTC.

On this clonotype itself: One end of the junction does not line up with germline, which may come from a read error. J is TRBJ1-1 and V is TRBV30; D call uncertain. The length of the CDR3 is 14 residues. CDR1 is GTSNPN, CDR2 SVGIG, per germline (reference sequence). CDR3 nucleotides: TGTGCCTGGAGTGTGGTACACCTGTACACTGATGCTTTCTTT. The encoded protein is CAWSVVHLYTDAFF.

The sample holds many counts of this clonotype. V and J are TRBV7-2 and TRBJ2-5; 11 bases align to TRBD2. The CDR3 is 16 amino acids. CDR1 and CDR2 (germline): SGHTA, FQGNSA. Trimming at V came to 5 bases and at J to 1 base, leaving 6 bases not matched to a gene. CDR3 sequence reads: CASSARLAGFQETQYF. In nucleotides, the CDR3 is TGTGCCAGCAGCGCCCGACTAGCGGGGTTCCAAGAGACCCAGTACTTC.

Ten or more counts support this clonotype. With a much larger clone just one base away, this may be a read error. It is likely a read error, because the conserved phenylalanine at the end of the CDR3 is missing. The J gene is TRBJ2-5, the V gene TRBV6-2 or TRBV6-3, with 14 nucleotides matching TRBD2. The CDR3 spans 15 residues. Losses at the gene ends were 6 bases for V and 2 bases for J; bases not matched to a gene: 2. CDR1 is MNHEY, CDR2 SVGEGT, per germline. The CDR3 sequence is CASSGLAGGQETQYL. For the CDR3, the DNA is TGTGCCAGCAGCGGACTAGCGGGAGGTCAAGAGACCCAGTACCTC.

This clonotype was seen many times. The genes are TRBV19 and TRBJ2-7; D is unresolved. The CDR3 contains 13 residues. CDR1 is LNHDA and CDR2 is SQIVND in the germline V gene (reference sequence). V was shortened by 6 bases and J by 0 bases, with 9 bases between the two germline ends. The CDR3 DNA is TGTGCCAGTAGCCCAGCACCCTCCTACGAGCAGTACTTC. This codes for CASSPAPSYEQYF.

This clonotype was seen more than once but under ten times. DNA for the CDR3: TGCGCCAGCAGCTTTGACGGGACAGCAAACACTGAAGCTTTCTTT. It yields the protein CASSFDGTANTEAFF. The chain carries TRBV5-1 and TRBJ1-1, with 7 bases identical to TRBD1. Germline V CDR1 and CDR2: SGHRS, YFSETQ. The V gene end was trimmed by 2 bases and the J gene end by 2 bases; junction bases not matched to a gene: 6. CDR3 length: 15 amino acids.

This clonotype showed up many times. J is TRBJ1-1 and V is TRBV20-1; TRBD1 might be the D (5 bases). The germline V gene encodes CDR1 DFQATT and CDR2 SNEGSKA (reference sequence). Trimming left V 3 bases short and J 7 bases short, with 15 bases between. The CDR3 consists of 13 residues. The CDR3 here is CSARGQGIDEAFF. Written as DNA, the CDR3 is TGCAGTGCTAGGGGGCAGGGTATAGATGAAGCTTTCTTT.

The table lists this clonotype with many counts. CDR3 sequence reads: CASSLGLAVSETQYF. CDR3 coding DNA: TGTGCCAGTAGTTTGGGGCTAGCGGTTTCGGAGACCCAGTACTTC. This chain connects TRBV19 to TRBJ2-5; TRBD2 matches at 7 bases. The CDR3 is 15 residues long. Trimming removed 5 bases from V and 5 bases from J; junction bases left unmatched: 11. Per the germline V gene, CDR1 is LNHDA and CDR2 is SQIVND (reference sequence).

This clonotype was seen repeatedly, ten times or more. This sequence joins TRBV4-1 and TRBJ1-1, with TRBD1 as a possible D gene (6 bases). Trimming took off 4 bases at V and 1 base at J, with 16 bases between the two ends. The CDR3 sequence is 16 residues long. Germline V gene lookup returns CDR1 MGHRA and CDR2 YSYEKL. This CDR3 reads CASSRPQGGGNTEAFF. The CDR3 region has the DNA TGCGCCAGCAGCCGGCCACAGGGCGGGGGGAACACTGAAGCTTTCTTT.

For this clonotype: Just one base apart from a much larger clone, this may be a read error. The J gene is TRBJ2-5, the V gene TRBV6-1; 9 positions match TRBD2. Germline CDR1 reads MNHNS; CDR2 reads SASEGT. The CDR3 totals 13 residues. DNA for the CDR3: TGTGTCAGCGGTGGCGGGAGGGGAGAGACCCAGTACTTC. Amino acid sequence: CVSGGGRGETQYF.

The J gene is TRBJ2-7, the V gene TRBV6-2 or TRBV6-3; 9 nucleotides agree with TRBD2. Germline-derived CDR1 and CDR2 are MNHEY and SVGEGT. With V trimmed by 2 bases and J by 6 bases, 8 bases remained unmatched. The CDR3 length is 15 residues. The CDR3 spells CASSYGLAGRGEQYF. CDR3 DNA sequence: TGTGCCAGCAGTTACGGGCTAGCGGGACGTGGCGAGCAGTACTTC.

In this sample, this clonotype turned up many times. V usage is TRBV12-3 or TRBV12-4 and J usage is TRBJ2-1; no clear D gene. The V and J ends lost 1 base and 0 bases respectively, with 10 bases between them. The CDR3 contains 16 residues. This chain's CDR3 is CASSLDRISSYNEQFF. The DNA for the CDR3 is TGTGCCAGCAGTTTAGACCGTATTAGCTCCTACAATGAGCAGTTCTTC.

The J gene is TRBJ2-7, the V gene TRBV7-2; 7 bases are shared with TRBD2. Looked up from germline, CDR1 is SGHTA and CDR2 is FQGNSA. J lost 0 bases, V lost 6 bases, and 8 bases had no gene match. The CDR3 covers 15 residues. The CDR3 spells CASSHTRTSSYEQYF. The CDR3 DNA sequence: TGTGCCAGCAGTCACACGCGGACTAGCTCCTACGAGCAGTACTTC.

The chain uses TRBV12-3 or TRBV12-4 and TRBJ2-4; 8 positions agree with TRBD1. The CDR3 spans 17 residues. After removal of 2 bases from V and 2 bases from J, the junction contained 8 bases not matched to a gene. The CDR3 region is CASSLKRTGNPKNIQYF. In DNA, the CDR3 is TGTGCCAGCAGTTTAAAAAGGACAGGGAATCCCAAAAACATTCAGTACTTC.

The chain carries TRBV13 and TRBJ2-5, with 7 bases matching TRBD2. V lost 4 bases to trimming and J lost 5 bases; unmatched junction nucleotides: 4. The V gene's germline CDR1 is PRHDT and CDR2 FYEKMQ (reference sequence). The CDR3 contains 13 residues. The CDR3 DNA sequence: TGTGCCAGCAGCTGGGAGGGGATGGAGACCCAGTACTTC. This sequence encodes CASSWEGMETQYF.

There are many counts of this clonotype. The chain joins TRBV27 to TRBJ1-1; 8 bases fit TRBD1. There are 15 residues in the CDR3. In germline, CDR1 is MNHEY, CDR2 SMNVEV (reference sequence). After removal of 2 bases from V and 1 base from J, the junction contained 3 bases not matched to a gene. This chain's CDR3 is CASSLLDRANTEAFF. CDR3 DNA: TGTGCCAGCAGTTTACTGGACAGGGCGAACACTGAAGCTTTCTTT.

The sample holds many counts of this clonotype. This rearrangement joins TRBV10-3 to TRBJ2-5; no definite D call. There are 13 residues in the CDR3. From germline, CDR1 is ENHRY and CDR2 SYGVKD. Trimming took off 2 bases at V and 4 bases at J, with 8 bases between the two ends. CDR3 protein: CAISEGDLETQYF. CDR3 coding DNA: TGTGCCATCAGTGAGGGGGATTTAGAGACCCAGTACTTC.

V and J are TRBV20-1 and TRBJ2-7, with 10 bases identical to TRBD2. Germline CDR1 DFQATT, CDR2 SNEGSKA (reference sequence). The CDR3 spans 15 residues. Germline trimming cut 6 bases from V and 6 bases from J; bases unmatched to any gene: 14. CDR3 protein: CSAPTSGKGMAEQYF. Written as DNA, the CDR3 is TGCAGTGCCCCTACTAGCGGGAAAGGGATGGCCGAGCAGTACTTC.

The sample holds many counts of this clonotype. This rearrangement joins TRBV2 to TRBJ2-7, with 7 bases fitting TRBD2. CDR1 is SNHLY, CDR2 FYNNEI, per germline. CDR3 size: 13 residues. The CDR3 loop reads CALRTSQSYEQYF. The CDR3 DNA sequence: TGTGCTCTCCGGACTAGTCAGTCCTACGAGCAGTACTTC. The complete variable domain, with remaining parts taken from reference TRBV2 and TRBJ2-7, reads EPEVTQTPSHQVTQMGQEVILRCVPISNHLYFYWYRQILGQKVEFLVSFYNNEISEKSEIFDDQFSVERPDGSNFTLKIRSTKLEDSAMYFCALRTSQSYEQYFGPGTRLTVT.

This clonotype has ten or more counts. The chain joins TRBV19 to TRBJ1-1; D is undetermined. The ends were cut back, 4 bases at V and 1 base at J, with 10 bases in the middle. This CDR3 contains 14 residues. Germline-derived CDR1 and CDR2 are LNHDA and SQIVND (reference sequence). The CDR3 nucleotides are TGTGCCAGTAGTACCCGGCGCGGGAACACTGAAGCTTTCTTT. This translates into CASSTRRGNTEAFF.

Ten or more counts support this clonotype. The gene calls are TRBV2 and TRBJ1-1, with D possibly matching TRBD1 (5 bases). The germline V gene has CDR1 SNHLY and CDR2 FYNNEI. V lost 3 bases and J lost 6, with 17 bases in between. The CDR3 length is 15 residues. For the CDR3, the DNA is TGTGCCAGCAGTGAGGCGACAGTTTCGGTCGCTGAAGCTTTCTTT. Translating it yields CASSEATVSVAEAFF.

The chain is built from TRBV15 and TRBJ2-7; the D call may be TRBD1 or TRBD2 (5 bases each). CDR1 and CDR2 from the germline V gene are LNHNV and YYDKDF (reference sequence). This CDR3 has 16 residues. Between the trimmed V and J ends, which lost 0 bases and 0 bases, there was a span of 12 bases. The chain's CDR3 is CATSRDLAGSSYEQYF. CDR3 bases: TGTGCCACCAGCAGAGATCTGGCAGGGAGCTCCTACGAGCAGTACTTC. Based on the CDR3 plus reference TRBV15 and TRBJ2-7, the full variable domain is DAMVIQNPRYQVTQFGKPVTLSCSQTLNHNVMYWYQQKSSQAPKLLFHYYDKDFNNEADTPDNFQSRRPNTSFCFLDIRSPGLGDTAMYLCATSRDLAGSSYEQYFGPGTRLTVT.

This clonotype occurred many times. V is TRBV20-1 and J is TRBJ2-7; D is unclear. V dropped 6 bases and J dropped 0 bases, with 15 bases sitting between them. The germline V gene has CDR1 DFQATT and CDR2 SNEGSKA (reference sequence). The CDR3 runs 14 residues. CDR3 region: CSAPKTGYSYEQYF. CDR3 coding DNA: TGCAGTGCCCCGAAAACGGGTTACTCCTACGAGCAGTACTTC.

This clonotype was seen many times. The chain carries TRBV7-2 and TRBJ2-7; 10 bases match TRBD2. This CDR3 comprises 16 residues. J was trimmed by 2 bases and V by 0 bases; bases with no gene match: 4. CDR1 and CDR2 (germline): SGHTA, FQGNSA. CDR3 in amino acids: CASSLAVAGGPYEQYF. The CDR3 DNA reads TGTGCCAGCAGCTTAGCAGTAGCGGGAGGTCCCTACGAGCAGTACTTC. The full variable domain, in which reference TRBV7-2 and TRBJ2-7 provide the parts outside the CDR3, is GAGVSQSPSNKVTEKGKDVELRCDPISGHTALYWYRQSLGQGLEFLIYFQGNSAPDKSGLPSDRFSAERTGGSVSTLTIQRTQQEDSAVYLCASSLAVAGGPYEQYFGPGTRLTVT.

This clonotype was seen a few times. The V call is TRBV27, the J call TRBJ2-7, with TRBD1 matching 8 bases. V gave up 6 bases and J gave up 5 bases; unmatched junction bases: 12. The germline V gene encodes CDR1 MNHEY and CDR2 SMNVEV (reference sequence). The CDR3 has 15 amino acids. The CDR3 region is CASRPSGTGLNEQYF. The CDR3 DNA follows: TGTGCCAGCAGACCCTCCGGGACAGGTCTCAACGAGCAGTACTTC.

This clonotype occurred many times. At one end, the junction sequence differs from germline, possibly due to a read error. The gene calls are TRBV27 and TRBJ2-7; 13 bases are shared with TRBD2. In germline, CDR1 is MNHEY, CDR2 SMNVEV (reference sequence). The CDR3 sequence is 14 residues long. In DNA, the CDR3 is TGCGCCAGCAGCCCGGGACTAGCGGGAAGAGAGCAGTACTTC. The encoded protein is CASSPGLAGREQYF.

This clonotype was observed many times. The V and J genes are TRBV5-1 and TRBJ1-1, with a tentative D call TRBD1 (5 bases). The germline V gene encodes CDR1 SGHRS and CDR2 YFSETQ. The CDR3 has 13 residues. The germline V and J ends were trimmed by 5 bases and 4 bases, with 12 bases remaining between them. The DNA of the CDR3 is TGCGCCAGCAGGAAAAGGGGAGTCACTGAAGCTTTCTTT. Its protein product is CASRKRGVTEAFF.

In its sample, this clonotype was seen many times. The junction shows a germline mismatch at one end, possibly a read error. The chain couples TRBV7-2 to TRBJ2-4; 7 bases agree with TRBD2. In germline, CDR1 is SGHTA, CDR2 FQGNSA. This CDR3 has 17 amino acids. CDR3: CASSLFPGGGAKNIKYF. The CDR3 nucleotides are TGTGCCAGCAGCTTGTTTCCCGGCGGGGGAGCCAAAAACATTAAGTACTTC.